Given below is one T cell receptor (beta chain) in context. The antigen remains unidentified. CDR3 length: 13 residues. In germline, CDR1 is MDHEN, CDR2 SYDVKM. The V and J ends lost 2 bases and 2 bases respectively, with 6 bases between them. This sample stems from a study of cytomegalovirus exposure and HLA in healthy donors. About the research overall: T cells numbering approximately 170 million yielded 90 million to 140 million unique TCR beta sequences in an earlier analysis.

General study results and limits: Some V segments, including TRBV6-2 and TRBV6-3, were excluded as indistinguishable. For cytomegalovirus status, the classifier reportedly gave diagnoses with high specificity and sensitivity.

13 Jbeta primers and 60 Vbeta primers were used for the PCR. Clones were read by immunoSEQ multiplex PCR, and TCRdb kept only the in-frame ones, dropping some. The sample lists fewer than 70,000 clones; about 70% were seen once. The sequenced material came from PBMCs. The rearrangement links TRBV28 to TRBJ1-2, with D unresolved. This sequence originates from a woman aged 25 to 39 in good health and CMV-seronegative. Here the CDR3 DNA reads TGTGCCAGCAGTTTACAGAGGAACTATGGCTACACCTTC. As protein: CASSLQRNYGYTF.